Sequencing of this T cell receptor beta chain was carried out in a study of cytomegalovirus exposure and HLA in healthy donors. Study conclusions and caveats: Productive rates of about 87% or about 30% were seen for most TCR beta V segments in an earlier analysis.

PCR employed 60 Vbeta and 13 Jbeta primers. Produced via immunoSEQ multiplex PCR; TCRdb's table is partial and in-frame only. Among some 98,000 clones listed, roughly 77% were seen once. This clone was recorded only once. Its matching antigen is unknown. The CDR3 has 15 residues. Germline values: CDR1 MGHRA, CDR2 YSYEKL. Germline trimming cut 1 base from V and 3 bases from J; bases unmatched to any gene: 6. The receptor was derived from a human donor in good health. Sequenced: PBMCs. The V gene is TRBV4-1, the J gene TRBJ2-7, with 7 nucleotides matching TRBD2. The CDR3 nucleotides read TGCGCCAGCAGCCAAGGCCTAGCGGCTCACTACGAGCAGTACTTC. Residues: CASSQGLAAHYEQYF.